This T cell receptor (beta chain) was sequenced in a study of cytomegalovirus exposure and HLA in healthy donors. Study results and limitations: Using a false discovery rate of 0.05, a later analysis showed that approximately 16,000 TCR beta sequences were associated with HLA alleles. Sequencing depth roughly uniform across donors was assumed in presence/absence analyses. Using the classifier, cytomegalovirus status was reportedly diagnosed with high specificity and sensitivity. CMV antigen specificity was confirmed in vitro for a few CMV-associated chains.

This clone occurred a few times. The target antigen is unknown. Both 60 Vbeta primers and 13 Jbeta primers went into the PCR. Sequenced by immunoSEQ multiplex PCR; TCRdb stores in-frame clones only, minus some. The data contain about 160,000 clones, around 78% of them singletons. Sequencing was performed on PBMCs. The sequence was collected from a woman younger than 30 in good health and CMV-seronegative.

This CDR3 is CASSLGGSNTGELFF. The CDR3 DNA follows: TGCGCCAGCAGCTTGGGGGGCAGTAACACCGGGGAGCTGTTTTTT. The genes are TRBV5-1 and TRBJ2-2; weak D call: TRBD1 (5 bases). V shed 0 bases and J shed 2 bases, with 8 bases lying between them. This CDR3 spans 15 amino acids. Germline values: CDR1 SGHRS, CDR2 YFSETQ.